The 5 T cell receptor beta chains given below trace back to one sample, sequenced in a study of T cell changes during pregnancy in multiple sclerosis. Method: immunoSEQ multiplex PCR; TCRdb's copy keeps in-frame clones and lacks some. Of 50,000 to 65,000 clones listed, around nine tenths were seen once; the top ten hold 2.2%. This sample comprised peripheral blood, obtained in the first trimester of pregnancy. The receptors stem from a female donor in good health, enrolled as a control in a pregnancy study.

The table lists this clone with a count of one. V is TRBV23-1 and J is TRBJ2-7; tentatively, D is TRBD2 (6 bases). TRBV23-1 qualifies as an ORF whose function is uncertain. CDR3 length: 18 residues. Trimming removed 2 bases from V and 7 bases from J, with 27 bases in between. CDR3 protein: CASSQLTFGRGIRGEQYF. CDR3 bases: TGCGCCAGCAGTCAACTCACATTTGGGCGGGGAATTCGTGGGGAGCAGTACTTC.

This chain connects TRBV7-8 to TRBJ1-3; 7 bases fit TRBD1. Germline values: CDR1 SGHVS, CDR2 FQNEAQ. The CDR3 has 16 amino acids. V was pared by 5 bases and J by 0 bases, with 7 bases of the junction left unmatched. CDR3 bases: TGTGCCAGCAGCCCAGGGACAGCCCGCTCTGGAAACACCATATATTTT. Protein product: CASSPGTARSGNTIYF.

The chain links TRBV10-3 to TRBJ2-2; TRBD1 matches at 7 bases. Trimming at V came to 3 bases and at J to 1 base, leaving 5 bases not matched to a gene. The CDR3 runs 16 residues. Germline V lookup: CDR1 ENHRY, CDR2 SYGVKD. In DNA, the CDR3 is TGTGCCATCAGTGATTTTCGGACAGGGAACACCGGGGAGCTGTTTTTT. Translated, it gives CAISDFRTGNTGELFF.

The table lists this clone with a count of one. The gene calls are TRBV19 and TRBJ1-2, with D unresolved. Germline V CDR1 and CDR2: LNHDA, SQIVND (reference sequence). The CDR3 extends over 14 amino acids. V shed 3 bases and J shed 8 bases, with 16 bases lying between them. The DNA of the CDR3 is TGTGCCAGTAGTATTGTTTGGTCGGTGGAGGGCTACACCTTC. It encodes CASSIVWSVEGYTF.

The V call is TRBV29-1, the J call TRBJ1-1; a weak D match, TRBD1 (5 bases). V was pared by 6 bases and J by 0 bases, with 20 bases between. The CDR3 has 16 amino acids. Germline loops: CDR1 SQVTM, CDR2 ANQGSEA. The CDR3 nucleotides are TGCAGCGTGGGGGAGGAAGCCACTACTCTGAACACTGAAGCTTTCTTT. Translating it yields CSVGEEATTLNTEAFF.